The source of this T cell receptor beta chain is a study of cytomegalovirus exposure and HLA in healthy donors. Losses at the gene ends were 3 bases for V and 4 bases for J; bases not matched to a gene: 7. This CDR3 has 18 residues. From germline, CDR1 is SEHNR and CDR2 FQNEAQ (reference sequence). Study-level results: Reportedly, diagnosis of cytomegalovirus status by the classifier showed high specificity and sensitivity. Clusters of TCRs from the first cohort tended to co-occur in the 120 or so validation repertoires (as a later analysis found).

A word on this clone: Its antigen remains unknown.

Produced via immunoSEQ multiplex PCR; TCRdb's table is partial and in-frame only. The sample consists of approximately 90,000 clones, approximately 93% of them appearing once. The sequence came from a woman younger than 45 in good health and CMV-seropositive. The chain links TRBV7-9 to TRBJ2-2, with 14 positions matching TRBD2. The source material was PBMCs. Written as DNA, the CDR3 is TGTGCCAGCAGCTTTCCGGGACTAGCGGGAGTTATCACCGGGGAGCTGTTTTTT. Translation: CASSFPGLAGVITGELFF. Full variable domain (outside the CDR3, taken from reference TRBV7-9 and TRBJ2-2): DTGVSQNPRHKITKRGQNVTFRCDPISEHNRLYWYRQTLGQGPEFLTYFQNEAQLEKSRLLSDRFSAERPKGSFSTLEIQRTEQGDSAMYLCASSFPGLAGVITGELFFGEGSRLTVL.